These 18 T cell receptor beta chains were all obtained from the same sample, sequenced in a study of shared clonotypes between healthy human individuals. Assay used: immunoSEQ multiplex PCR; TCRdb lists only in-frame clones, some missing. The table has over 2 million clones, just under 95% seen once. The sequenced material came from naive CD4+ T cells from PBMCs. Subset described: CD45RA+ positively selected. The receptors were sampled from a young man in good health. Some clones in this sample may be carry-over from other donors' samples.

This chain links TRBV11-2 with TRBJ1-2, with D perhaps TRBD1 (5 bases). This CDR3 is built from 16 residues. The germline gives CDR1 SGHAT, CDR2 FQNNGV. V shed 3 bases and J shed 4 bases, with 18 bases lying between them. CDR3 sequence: CASSFPRGTASYGYTF. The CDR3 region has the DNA TGTGCCAGCAGCTTCCCGCGAGGGACTGCGTCCTATGGCTACACCTTC.

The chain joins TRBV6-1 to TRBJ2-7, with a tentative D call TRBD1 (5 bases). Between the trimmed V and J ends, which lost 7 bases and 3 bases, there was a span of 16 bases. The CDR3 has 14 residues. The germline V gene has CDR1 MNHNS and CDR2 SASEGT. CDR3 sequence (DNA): TGTGCCAGCATTCAGGGTATATTCGACTACGAGCAGTACTTC. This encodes CASIQGIFDYEQYF.

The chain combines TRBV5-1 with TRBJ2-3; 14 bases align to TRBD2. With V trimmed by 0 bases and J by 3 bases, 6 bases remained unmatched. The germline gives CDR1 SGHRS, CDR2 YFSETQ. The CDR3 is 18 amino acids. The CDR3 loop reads CASSLGTGTSGSTDTQYF. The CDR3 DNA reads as TGCGCCAGCAGCTTGGGTACCGGGACTAGCGGGAGTACAGATACGCAGTATTTT.

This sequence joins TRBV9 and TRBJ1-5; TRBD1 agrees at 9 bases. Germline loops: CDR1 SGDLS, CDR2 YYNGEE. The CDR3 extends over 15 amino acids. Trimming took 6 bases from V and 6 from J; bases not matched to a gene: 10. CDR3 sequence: CASTRPDRGSQPQHF. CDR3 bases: TGTGCCAGCACCCGACCCGACAGGGGGAGTCAGCCCCAGCATTTT.

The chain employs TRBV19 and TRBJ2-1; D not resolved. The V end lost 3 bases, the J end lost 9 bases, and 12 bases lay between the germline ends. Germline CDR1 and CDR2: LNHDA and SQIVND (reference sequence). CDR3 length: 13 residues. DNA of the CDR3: TGTGCCAGTAGTATTGAATTATTAGCTGAGCAGTTCTTC. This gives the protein CASSIELLAEQFF.

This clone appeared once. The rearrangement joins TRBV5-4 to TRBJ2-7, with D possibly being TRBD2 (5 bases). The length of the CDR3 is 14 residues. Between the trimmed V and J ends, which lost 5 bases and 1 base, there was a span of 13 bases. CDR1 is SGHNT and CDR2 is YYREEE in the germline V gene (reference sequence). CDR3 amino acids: CASSTPGRSYEQYF. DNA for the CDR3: TGTGCCAGCAGTACCCCGGGAAGATCCTACGAGCAGTACTTC.

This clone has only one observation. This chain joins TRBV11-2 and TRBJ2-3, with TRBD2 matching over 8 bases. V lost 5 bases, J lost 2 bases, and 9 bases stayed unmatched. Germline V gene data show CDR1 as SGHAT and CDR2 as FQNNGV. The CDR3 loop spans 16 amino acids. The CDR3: CASSPLGSGATDTQYF. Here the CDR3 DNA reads TGTGCCAGCAGCCCCCTGGGTAGCGGGGCCACAGATACGCAGTATTTT.

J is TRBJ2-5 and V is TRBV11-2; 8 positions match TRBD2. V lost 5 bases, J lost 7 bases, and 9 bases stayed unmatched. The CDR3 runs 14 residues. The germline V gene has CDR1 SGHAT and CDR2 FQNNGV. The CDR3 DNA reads TGTGCCAGCAGCCCAACGGTGGCGGGAGGGACCCAGTACTTC. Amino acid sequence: CASSPTVAGGTQYF.

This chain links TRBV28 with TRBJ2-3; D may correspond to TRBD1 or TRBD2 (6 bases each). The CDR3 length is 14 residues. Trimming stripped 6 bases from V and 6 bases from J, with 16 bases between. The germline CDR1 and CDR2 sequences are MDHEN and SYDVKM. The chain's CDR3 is CASSPGALGDTQYF. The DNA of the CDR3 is TGTGCCAGCAGCCCGGGGGCTTTAGGGGATACGCAGTATTTT. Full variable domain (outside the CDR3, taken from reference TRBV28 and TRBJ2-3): DVKVTQSSRYLVKRTGEKVFLECVQDMDHENMFWYRQDPGLGLRLIYFSYDVKMKEKGDIPEGYSVSREKKERFSLILESASTNQTSMYLCASSPGALGDTQYFGPGTRLTVL.

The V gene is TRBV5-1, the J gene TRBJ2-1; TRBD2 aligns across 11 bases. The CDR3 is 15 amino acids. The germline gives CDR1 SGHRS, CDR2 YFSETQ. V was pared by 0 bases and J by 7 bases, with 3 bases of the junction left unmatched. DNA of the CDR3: TGCGCCAGCAGCTTGGCTAGCGGGAGGTGGAATGAGCAGTTCTTC. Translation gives CASSLASGRWNEQFF.

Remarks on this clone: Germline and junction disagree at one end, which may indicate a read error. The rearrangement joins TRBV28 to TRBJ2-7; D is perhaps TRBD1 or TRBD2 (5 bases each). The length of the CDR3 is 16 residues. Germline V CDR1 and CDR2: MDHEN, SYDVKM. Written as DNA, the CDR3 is TGTGCCAGCAGGGGTACAGAGGGACGAAGCTCCTGCGAGCAGTACTTC. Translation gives CASRGTEGRSSCEQYF.

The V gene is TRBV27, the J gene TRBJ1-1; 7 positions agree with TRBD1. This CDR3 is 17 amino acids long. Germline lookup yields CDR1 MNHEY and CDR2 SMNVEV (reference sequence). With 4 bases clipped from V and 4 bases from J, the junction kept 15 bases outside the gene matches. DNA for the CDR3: TGTGCCAGCAGTTACCGAGAGATGGGACAGTCCGGCACTGAAGCTTTCTTT. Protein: CASSYREMGQSGTEAFF.

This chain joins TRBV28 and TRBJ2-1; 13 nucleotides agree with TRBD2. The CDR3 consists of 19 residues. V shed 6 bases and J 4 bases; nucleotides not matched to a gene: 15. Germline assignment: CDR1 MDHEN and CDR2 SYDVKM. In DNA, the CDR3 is TGTGCCAGCAGACCTGACAGTAGACTAGCGGGAGGTCGATACAATGAGCAGTTCTTC. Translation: CASRPDSRLAGGRYNEQFF.

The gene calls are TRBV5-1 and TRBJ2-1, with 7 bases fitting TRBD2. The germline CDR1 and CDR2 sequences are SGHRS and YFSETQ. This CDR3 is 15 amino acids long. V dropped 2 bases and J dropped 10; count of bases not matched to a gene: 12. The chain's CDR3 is CASSLREDRGREQFF. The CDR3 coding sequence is TGCGCCAGCAGCTTACGGGAGGACCGAGGGCGGGAGCAGTTCTTC.

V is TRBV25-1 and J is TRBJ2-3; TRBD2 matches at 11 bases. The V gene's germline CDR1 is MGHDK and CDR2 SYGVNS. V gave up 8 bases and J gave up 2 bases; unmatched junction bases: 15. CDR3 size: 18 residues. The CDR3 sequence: CASSLLTSGSGVTDTQYF. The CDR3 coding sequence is TGTGCCAGCTCCCTACTCACTAGCGGGAGTGGGGTCACAGATACGCAGTATTTT.

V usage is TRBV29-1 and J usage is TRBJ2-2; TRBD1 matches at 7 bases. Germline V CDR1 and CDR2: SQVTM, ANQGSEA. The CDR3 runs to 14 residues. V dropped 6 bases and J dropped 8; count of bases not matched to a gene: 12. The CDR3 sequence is CSVLRDSGGGELFF. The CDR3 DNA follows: TGCAGCGTCCTACGGGACAGCGGCGGGGGGGAGCTGTTTTTT.

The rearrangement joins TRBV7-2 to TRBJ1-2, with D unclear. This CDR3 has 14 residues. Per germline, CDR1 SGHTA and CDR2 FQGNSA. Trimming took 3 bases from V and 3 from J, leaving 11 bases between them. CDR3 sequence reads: CASSFGRGHYGYTF. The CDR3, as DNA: TGTGCCAGCAGCTTTGGACGAGGACACTATGGCTACACCTTC.

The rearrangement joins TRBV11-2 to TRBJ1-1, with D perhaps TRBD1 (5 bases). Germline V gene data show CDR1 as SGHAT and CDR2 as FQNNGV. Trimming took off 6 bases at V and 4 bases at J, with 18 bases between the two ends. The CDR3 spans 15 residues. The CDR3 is CASSTRGPGLTEAFF. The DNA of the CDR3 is TGTGCCAGCAGTACCCGCGGGCCGGGGCTCACTGAAGCTTTCTTT.